Following are 17 T cell receptor beta chains from one sample sequenced in a study of Ad26.COV2.S vaccination and SARS-CoV-2 variants. Assay: immunoSEQ multiplex PCR; the TCRdb copy retains only in-frame clones and omits some. The sample consists of roughly 400,000 clones, roughly 90% of them appearing once. Treatment reported: 19 received Ad26.COV2.S at low or high dose, single or two shots; 5 received placebo; per-sample allocation not given. Sample collection was performed on day 63 after the first vaccine or placebo injection. The sequences come from peripheral blood, collected in a trial of Ad26.COV2.S vaccine versus placebo. These receptor sequences come from a person between 18 and 59 years old who received the Ad26.COV2.S COVID-19 vaccine or a placebo.

CDR3 amino acids: CASSYTGAEAFF. The CDR3 DNA follows: TGTGCCAGCAGTTACACAGGGGCTGAAGCTTTCTTT. The chain links TRBV6-2 or TRBV6-3 to TRBJ1-1, with 7 positions matching TRBD1. The junction had 0 bases not matched to a gene; V was cut back by 2 bases and J by 6 bases. The germline V gene has CDR1 MNHEY and CDR2 SVGEGT. The CDR3 length is 12 residues.

V gene TRBV15 combines with J gene TRBJ2-1; 10 nucleotides align to TRBD1. Germline V CDR1 and CDR2: LNHNV, YYDKDF (reference sequence). V dropped 2 bases and J dropped 9; count of bases not matched to a gene: 7. The CDR3 runs to 15 residues. The CDR3 reads CATSRTGQGFVEQFF. CDR3 bases: TGTGCCACCAGCAGAACGGGACAGGGGTTTGTTGAGCAGTTCTTC.

The genes are TRBV3-1 (or the pseudogene TRBV3-2) and TRBJ1-2, with TRBD1 identical over 10 bases. V shed 4 bases, J shed 1 base, and the junction held 3 bases outside the gene matches. The CDR3 consists of 15 residues. Germline CDR1 LGHDT, CDR2 YNNKEL (reference sequence). This CDR3 reads CASSRDRGDNYGYTF. CDR3 nucleotides: TGTGCCAGCAGCCGGGACAGGGGAGATAACTATGGCTACACCTTC.

The chain combines TRBV4-3 with TRBJ2-3, with D hard to call. CDR3 size: 13 residues. Germline V gene sequence: CDR1 LGHNA, CDR2 YSLEER. The V end was cut by 6 bases, the J end by 0 bases, with 7 bases between. This chain's CDR3 is CASRKESTDTQYF. CDR3 coding DNA: TGCGCCAGCAGGAAGGAGAGCACAGATACGCAGTATTTT.

The chain recombines TRBV7-2 with TRBJ2-1; 11 bases fit TRBD2. Germline CDR1 is SGHTA and CDR2 is FQGNSA. CDR3 size: 17 residues. V dropped 2 bases and J dropped 4; count of bases not matched to a gene: 7. The CDR3 sequence is CASSLRGGLAVYNEQFF. The CDR3 region has the DNA TGTGCCAGCAGCTTAAGGGGGGGACTAGCGGTATACAATGAGCAGTTCTTC.

V usage is TRBV6-2 or TRBV6-3 and J usage is TRBJ1-5; D is unclear. There are 15 residues in the CDR3. Per germline, CDR1 MNHEY and CDR2 SVGEGT. V lost 2 bases, J lost 1 base, and 9 bases lay in between. The CDR3 loop reads CASSYKGGSNQPQHF. The CDR3, as DNA: TGTGCCAGCAGTTACAAAGGAGGCAGCAATCAGCCCCAGCATTTT.

The DNA of the CDR3 is TGTGCCACCAGCGACACAATGAACACCGGGGAGCTGTTTTTT. Encoded protein: CATSDTMNTGELFF. The chain combines TRBV24-1 with TRBJ2-2, with unresolved D. This CDR3 has 14 amino acids. Germline V lookup: CDR1 KGHDR, CDR2 SFDVKD. Trimming took 7 bases from V and 1 from J, leaving 9 bases between them.

The CDR3, as DNA: TGCGCCAGCAGCCAAGTCGACAGGGGAAATGGCTACACCTTC. Translated: CASSQVDRGNGYTF. The chain joins TRBV4-3 to TRBJ1-2; 8 bases agree with TRBD1. This CDR3 comprises 14 residues. The germline V gene has CDR1 LGHNA and CDR2 YSLEER. Trimming at V came to 1 base and at J to 6 bases, leaving 4 bases not matched to a gene.

The V call is TRBV28, the J call TRBJ2-5; 16 bases align to TRBD2. CDR3 size: 18 residues. V lost 5 bases, J lost 2 bases, and 8 bases stayed unmatched. The germline V gene has CDR1 MDHEN and CDR2 SYDVKM. Here the CDR3 reads CASSTAGLAGGGQETQYF. CDR3 bases: TGTGCCAGCAGTACCGCGGGACTAGCGGGGGGGGGTCAAGAGACCCAGTACTTC.

The CDR3 DNA follows: TGTGCCAGTAGTACGCCCTGGAGCTCCTACAATGAGCAGTTCTTC. It yields the protein CASSTPWSSYNEQFF. The chain joins TRBV19 to TRBJ2-1; D is unresolved. There are 15 residues in the CDR3. The V end was cut by 4 bases, the J end by 0 bases, with 10 bases between. From germline, CDR1 is LNHDA and CDR2 SQIVND (reference sequence).

J is TRBJ2-5 and V is TRBV10-3; tentatively, D is TRBD1 (5 bases). The CDR3 runs 12 residues. Germline lookup yields CDR1 ENHRY and CDR2 SYGVKD. Trimming removed 11 bases from V and 5 bases from J, with 15 bases in between. The chain's CDR3 is CAFRAGQETQYF. CDR3 coding DNA: TGTGCCTTTAGGGCAGGGCAGGAGACCCAGTACTTC.

This chain connects TRBV7-9 to TRBJ2-7, with 8 nucleotides matching TRBD1. The CDR3 is made up of 15 amino acids. V was pared by 4 bases and J by 7 bases, with 12 bases of the junction left unmatched. Germline loops: CDR1 SEHNR, CDR2 FQNEAQ (reference sequence). In nucleotides, the CDR3 is TGTGCCAGCAGCTCCCCCCCGCAGGGGGCGGGTGAGCAGTACTTC. It encodes CASSSPPQGAGEQYF.

The chain joins TRBV5-3 to TRBJ2-7, with D uncertain. TRBV5-3 is an open reading frame whose function is uncertain. V lost 1 base and J 3 bases, leaving 17 bases between the germline ends. The CDR3 extends over 16 amino acids. DNA for the CDR3: TGTGCCAGAAGCTTGTTACCGTGGGCAGCAAACTACGAGCAGTACTTC. Its protein product is CARSLLPWAANYEQYF.

V gene TRBV30 combines with J gene TRBJ2-5; D is possibly TRBD2 (5 bases). Germline-derived CDR1 and CDR2 are GTSNPN and SVGIG (reference sequence). The CDR3 spans 14 residues. Trimming removed 2 bases from V and 10 bases from J, with 20 bases in between. CDR3 sequence (DNA): TGTGCCTGGAGTCCACCGGGTTGGGGTCGGGACCAGTACTTC. Translated: CAWSPPGWGRDQYF. Full variable domain (rest looked up from reference TRBV30 and TRBJ2-5): SQTIHQWPATLVQPVGSPLSLECTVEGTSNPNLYWYRQAAGRGLQLLFYSVGIGQISSEVPQNLSASRPQDRQFILSSKKLLLSDSGFYLCAWSPPGWGRDQYFGPGTRLLVL.

There are a few counts of this clone. The CDR3 DNA reads TGTGCCAGCACCCCAGGACTCAACGCAGCTAATGAAAAACTGTTTTTT. It yields the protein CASTPGLNAANEKLFF. This sequence joins TRBV7-9 and TRBJ1-4; no clear D. Germline V gene data show CDR1 as SEHNR and CDR2 as FQNEAQ (reference sequence). The CDR3 has 16 residues. Trimming removed 7 bases from V and 3 bases from J, with 18 bases in between.

The J gene is TRBJ2-5, the V gene TRBV6-1, with 12 bases matching TRBD2. Germline loops: CDR1 MNHNS, CDR2 SASEGT. V lost 2 bases to trimming and J lost 4 bases; unmatched junction nucleotides: 2. The CDR3 sequence is 15 residues long. In DNA form, the CDR3 reads TGTGCCAGCAGTGAACTAGCGGGGGGGCCAGAGACCCAGTACTTC. Residues: CASSELAGGPETQYF.

This rearrangement joins TRBV7-9 to TRBJ2-5, with TRBD1 as a possible D gene (7 bases). CDR1 and CDR2 (germline): SEHNR, FQNEAQ (reference sequence). V was shortened by 5 bases and J by 5 bases, with 12 bases between the two germline ends. The CDR3 is 13 amino acids. CDR3 nucleotides: TGTGCCAGCAGCCTCAGGGGGGTTGAGACCCAGTACTTC. Translating gives CASSLRGVETQYF.